The present TCR beta chain was sequenced within a study of T-cell memory formation after mild COVID-19. At the level of the study: Among the donors, TCR clusters were largely specific to each donor.

From 5'RACE with constant-segment primers came TCR alpha and TCR beta cDNA libraries that carried sample barcodes and UMIs. TCRdb reprocessed the 5' RACE reads with MiXCR, giving one entry per CDR3 protein. The profile shows just over 350,000 distinct CDR3 sequences, around 14% of them singletons. Per germline, CDR1 LGHDT and CDR2 YNNKEL (reference sequence). The CDR3 is made up of 16 amino acids. Trimming at V came to 5 bases and at J to 7 bases, leaving 14 bases not matched to a gene. This clonotype showed up just a few times. This TCR derives from a man younger than 30 who had mild COVID-19 (a few samples of this study predate the infection). Cell type and time point are not known. The specimen was PBMCs or a T cell subset sorted from them (not recorded which). The chain employs TRBV3-1 and TRBJ1-2; 9 nucleotides agree with TRBD1. The CDR3 spells CASSYTRGQGTGGYTF. CDR3 nucleotides: TGTGCCAGCAGCTATACCCGCGGACAGGGGACCGGTGGCTACACCTTC. The variable domain in full, completed from reference TRBV3-1 and TRBJ1-2, reads DTAVSQTPKYLVTQMGNDKSIKCEQNLGHDTMYWYKQDSKKFLKIMFSYNNKELIINETVPNRFSPKSPDKAHLNLHINSLELGDSAVYFCASSYTRGQGTGGYTFGSGTRLTVV.